Following are 9 T cell receptor beta chains from one sample sequenced in a study of shared clonotypes between healthy human individuals. The method was immunoSEQ multiplex PCR; TCRdb's version includes in-frame clones alone and lacks a portion of them. The sample gives 2,500,000 or so clones, roughly 90% of which show up once; approximately 0.4% is in the top ten. The sample taken for sequencing was naive CD4+ T cells from PBMCs. This sample's subset: CD45RA+ positively selected. The receptors were sampled from a man younger than 35 in good health. Some clones in this sample may be carry-over from other donors' samples.

The chain combines TRBV7-3 with TRBJ2-1; 10 positions agree with TRBD2. The ends lost 1 base at V and 7 bases at J; junction bases unmatched: 13. CDR3 length equals 18 residues. CDR1 and CDR2 (germline): SGHTA, FQGTGA. CDR3 loop: CASSLMQVAGGIGNEQFF. In DNA form, the CDR3 reads TGTGCCAGCAGCTTAATGCAGGTAGCGGGAGGAATAGGGAATGAGCAGTTCTTC.

The rearrangement links TRBV6-1 to TRBJ1-1; D may be TRBD1 (5 bases). Germline-derived CDR1 and CDR2 are MNHNS and SASEGT. This CDR3 region has 13 residues. Trimming removed 8 bases from V and 3 bases from J, with 13 bases in between. The CDR3 protein is CASSRGRHTEAFF. CDR3 nucleotide sequence: TGTGCCAGCTCACGGGGCCGGCACACTGAAGCTTTCTTT.

There are a few counts of this clone. The V gene is TRBV11-2, the J gene TRBJ1-1; D is unclear. Trimming removed 2 bases from V and 6 bases from J, with 7 bases in between. This CDR3 has 12 amino acids. Germline CDR1 SGHAT, CDR2 FQNNGV. The chain's CDR3 is CASSLQRSEAFF. The CDR3 DNA follows: TGTGCCAGCAGCTTACAGCGGTCTGAAGCTTTCTTT.

The CDR3 DNA is TGCGCCAGCAGGGGCCCAGGGGCTTACGAGCAGTACTTC. Protein sequence: CASRGPGAYEQYF. The rearrangement uses TRBV5-1 and TRBJ2-7; TRBD1 is a possible D gene (6 bases). The CDR3 is 13 residues long. Looked up from germline, CDR1 is SGHRS and CDR2 is YFSETQ. The V end was cut by 5 bases, the J end by 4 bases, with 13 bases between.

The rearrangement uses TRBV2 and TRBJ2-1; D perhaps matches TRBD2 (5 bases). In germline, CDR1 is SNHLY, CDR2 FYNNEI. The CDR3 consists of 15 residues. With 6 bases removed from V and 12 bases from J, the gap between germline ends came to 24 bases. In DNA, the CDR3 is TGTGCCAGCAGGGCCGGGCTCCAGAGCACTGAGGGGCAGTTCTTC. Amino acid sequence: CASRAGLQSTEGQFF.

The V gene is TRBV11-1, the J gene TRBJ2-7; no firm D call. This CDR3 is built from 15 residues. Trimming took 5 bases from V and 2 from J, leaving 16 bases between them. Germline lookup yields CDR1 SGHAT and CDR2 FQDESV (reference sequence). CDR3 nucleotide sequence: TGTGCCAGCAGCGCCCCCAGGATACCGCCCTACGAGCAGTACTTC. Translating it yields CASSAPRIPPYEQYF.

The V gene is TRBV4-3, the J gene TRBJ1-2, with D maybe TRBD1 (5 bases). CDR3 length: 14 amino acids. The V and J ends lost 0 bases and 4 bases respectively, with 9 bases between them. In germline, CDR1 is LGHNA, CDR2 YSLEER. The CDR3 DNA sequence: TGCGCCAGCAGCCAAGATCGGGGGTTCTATGGCTACACCTTC. Protein: CASSQDRGFYGYTF.

This chain uses TRBV28 with TRBJ1-2; D ambiguous. Germline-derived CDR1 and CDR2 are MDHEN and SYDVKM. V dropped 1 base and J dropped 5 bases, with 14 bases sitting between them. CDR3 length: 15 residues. CDR3 DNA: TGTGCCAGCAGTTTATATCGATTATCTTTGTATGGCTACACCTTC. Its translation: CASSLYRLSLYGYTF.

The chain employs TRBV7-2 and TRBJ1-1; D possibly corresponds to TRBD1 (6 bases). The germline V gene has CDR1 SGHTA and CDR2 FQGNSA. This CDR3 comprises 16 residues. With 2 bases removed from V and 4 bases from J, the gap between germline ends came to 17 bases. The CDR3 DNA sequence: TGTGCCAGCAGCTTAAAGTGGGCAGGGGTCGGCACTGAAGCTTTCTTT. This gives the protein CASSLKWAGVGTEAFF.